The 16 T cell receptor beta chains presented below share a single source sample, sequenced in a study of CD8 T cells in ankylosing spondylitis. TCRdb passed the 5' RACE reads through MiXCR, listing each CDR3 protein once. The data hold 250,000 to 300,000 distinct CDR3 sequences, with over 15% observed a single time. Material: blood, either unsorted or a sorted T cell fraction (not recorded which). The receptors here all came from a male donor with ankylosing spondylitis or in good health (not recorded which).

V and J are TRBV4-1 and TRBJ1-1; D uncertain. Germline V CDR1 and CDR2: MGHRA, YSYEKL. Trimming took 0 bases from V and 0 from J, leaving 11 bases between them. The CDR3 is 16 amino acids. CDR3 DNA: TGCGCCAGCAGCCAAGATCTGAGGCGGTTGAACACTGAAGCTTTCTTT. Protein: CASSQDLRRLNTEAFF.

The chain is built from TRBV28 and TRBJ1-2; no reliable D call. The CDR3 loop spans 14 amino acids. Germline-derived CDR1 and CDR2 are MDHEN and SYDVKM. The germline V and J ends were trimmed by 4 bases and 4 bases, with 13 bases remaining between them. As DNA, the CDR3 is TGTGCCAGCAGTTCCGTACACGGCTCCTATGGCTACACCTTC. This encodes CASSSVHGSYGYTF.

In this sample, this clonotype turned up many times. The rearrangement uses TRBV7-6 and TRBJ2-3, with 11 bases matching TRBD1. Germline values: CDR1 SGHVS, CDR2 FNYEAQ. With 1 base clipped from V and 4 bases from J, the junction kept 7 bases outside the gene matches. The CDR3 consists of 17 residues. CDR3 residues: CASSLGGTGGPSDTQYF. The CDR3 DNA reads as TGTGCCAGCAGCTTAGGGGGGACAGGGGGGCCTTCAGATACGCAGTATTTT.

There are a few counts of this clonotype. The CDR3 here is CASSQERGKGAAAFF. CDR3 in DNA: TGCGCCAGCAGCCAAGAGAGAGGAAAGGGGGCGGCAGCTTTCTTT. This chain connects TRBV4-1 to TRBJ1-1; 7 nucleotides line up with TRBD1. Germline V gene data show CDR1 as MGHRA and CDR2 as YSYEKL. The ends lost 0 bases at V and 10 bases at J; junction bases unmatched: 11. The CDR3 loop spans 15 amino acids.

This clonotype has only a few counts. The CDR3 sequence: CASSGGLAGIHEQYF. The DNA of the CDR3 is TGTGCCAGCAGCGGAGGACTAGCGGGAATCCACGAGCAGTACTTC. The rearrangement uses TRBV13 and TRBJ2-7; 12 positions agree with TRBD2. The CDR3 totals 15 residues. J lost 5 bases, V lost 5 bases, and 7 bases had no gene match. The germline CDR1 and CDR2 sequences are PRHDT and FYEKMQ (reference sequence).

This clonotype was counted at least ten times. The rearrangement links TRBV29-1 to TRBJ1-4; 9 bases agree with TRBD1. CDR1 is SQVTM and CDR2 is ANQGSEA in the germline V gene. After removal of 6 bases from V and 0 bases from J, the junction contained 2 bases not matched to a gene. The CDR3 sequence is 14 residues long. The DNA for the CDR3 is TGCAGCGTATACAGGGGGCCAACTAATGAAAAACTGTTTTTT. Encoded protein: CSVYRGPTNEKLFF.

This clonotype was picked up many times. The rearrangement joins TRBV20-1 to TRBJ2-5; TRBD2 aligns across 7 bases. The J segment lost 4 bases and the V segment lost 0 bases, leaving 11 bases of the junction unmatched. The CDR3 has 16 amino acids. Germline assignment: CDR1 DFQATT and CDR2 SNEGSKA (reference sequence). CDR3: CSARDGAGEVRETQYF. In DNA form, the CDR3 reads TGCAGTGCTAGAGATGGTGCGGGAGAGGTGCGAGAGACCCAGTACTTC.

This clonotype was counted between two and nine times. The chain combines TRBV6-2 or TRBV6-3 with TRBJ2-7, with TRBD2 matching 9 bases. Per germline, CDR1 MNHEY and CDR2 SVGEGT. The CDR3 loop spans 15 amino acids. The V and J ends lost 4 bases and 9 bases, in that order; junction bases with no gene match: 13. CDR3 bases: TGTGCCAGCAGTTCCCTGACTAGCGGATCCCCAGGGCAGTACTTC. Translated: CASSSLTSGSPGQYF.

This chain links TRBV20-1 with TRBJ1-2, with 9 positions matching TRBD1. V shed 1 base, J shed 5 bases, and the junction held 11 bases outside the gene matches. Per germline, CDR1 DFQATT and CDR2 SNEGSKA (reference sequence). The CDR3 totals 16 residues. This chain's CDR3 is CSARGGGQGSGYGYTF. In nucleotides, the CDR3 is TGCAGTGCTAGAGGGGGGGGACAGGGCTCGGGGTATGGCTACACCTTC.

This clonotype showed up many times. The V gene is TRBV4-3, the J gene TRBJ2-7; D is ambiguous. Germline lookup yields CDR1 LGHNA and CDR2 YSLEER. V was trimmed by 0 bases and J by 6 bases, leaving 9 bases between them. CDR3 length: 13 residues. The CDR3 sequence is CASSQDRTGEQYF. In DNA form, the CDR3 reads TGCGCCAGCAGCCAAGATCGAACTGGCGAGCAGTACTTC.

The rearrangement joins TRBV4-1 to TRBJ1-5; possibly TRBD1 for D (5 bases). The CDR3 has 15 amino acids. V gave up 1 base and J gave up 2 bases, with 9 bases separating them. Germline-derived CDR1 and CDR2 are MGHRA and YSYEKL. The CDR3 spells CASSQGWGGNQPQHF. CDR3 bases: TGCGCCAGCAGCCAAGGTTGGGGGGGCAATCAGCCCCAGCATTTT.

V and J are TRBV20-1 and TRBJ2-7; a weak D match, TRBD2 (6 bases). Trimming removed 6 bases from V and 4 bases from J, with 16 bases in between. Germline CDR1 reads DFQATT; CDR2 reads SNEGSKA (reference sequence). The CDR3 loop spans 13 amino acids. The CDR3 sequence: CSAGLANSYEQYF. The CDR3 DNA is TGCAGTGCCGGCCTAGCGAATTCTTACGAGCAGTACTTC.

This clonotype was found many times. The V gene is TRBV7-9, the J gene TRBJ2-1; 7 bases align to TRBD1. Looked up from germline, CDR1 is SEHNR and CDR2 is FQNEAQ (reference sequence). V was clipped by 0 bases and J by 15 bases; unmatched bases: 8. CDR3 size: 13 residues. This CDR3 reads CASSLAPDRVGFF. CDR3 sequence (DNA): TGTGCCAGCAGCTTAGCGCCCGACAGGGTGGGGTTCTTC.

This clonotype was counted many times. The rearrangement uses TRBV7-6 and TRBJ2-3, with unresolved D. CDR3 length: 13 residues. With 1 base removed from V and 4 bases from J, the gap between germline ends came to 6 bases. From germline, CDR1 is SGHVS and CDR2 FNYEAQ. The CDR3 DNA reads TGTGCCAGCAGCTTAGTCGGCCCAGATACGCAGTATTTT. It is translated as CASSLVGPDTQYF.

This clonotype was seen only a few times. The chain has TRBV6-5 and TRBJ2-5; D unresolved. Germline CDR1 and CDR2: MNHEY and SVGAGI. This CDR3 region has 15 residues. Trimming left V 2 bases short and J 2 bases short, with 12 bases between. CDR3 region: CASSYGVGRQETQYF. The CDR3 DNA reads TGTGCCAGCAGTTACGGGGTGGGCAGACAAGAGACCCAGTACTTC.

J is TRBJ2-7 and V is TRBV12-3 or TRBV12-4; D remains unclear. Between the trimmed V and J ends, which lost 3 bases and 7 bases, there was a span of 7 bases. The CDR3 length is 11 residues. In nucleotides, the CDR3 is TGTGCCAGCAGTTTTACCCTAGAGCAGTACTTC. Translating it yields CASSFTLEQYF.